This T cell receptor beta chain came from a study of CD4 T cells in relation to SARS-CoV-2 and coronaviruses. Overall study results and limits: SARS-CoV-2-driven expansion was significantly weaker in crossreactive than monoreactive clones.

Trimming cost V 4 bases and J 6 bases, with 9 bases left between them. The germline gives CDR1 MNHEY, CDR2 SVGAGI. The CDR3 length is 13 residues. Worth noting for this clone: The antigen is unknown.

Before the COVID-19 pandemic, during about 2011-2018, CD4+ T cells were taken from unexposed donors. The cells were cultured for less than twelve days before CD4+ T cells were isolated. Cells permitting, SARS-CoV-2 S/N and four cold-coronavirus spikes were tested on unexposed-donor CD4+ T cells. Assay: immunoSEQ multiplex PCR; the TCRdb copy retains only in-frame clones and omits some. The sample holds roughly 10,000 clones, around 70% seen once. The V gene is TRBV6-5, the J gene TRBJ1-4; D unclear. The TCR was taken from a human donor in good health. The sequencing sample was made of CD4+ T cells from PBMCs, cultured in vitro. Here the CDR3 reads CASSSAPDEKLFF. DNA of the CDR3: TGTGCCAGCAGTTCGGCCCCGGATGAAAAACTGTTTTTT.